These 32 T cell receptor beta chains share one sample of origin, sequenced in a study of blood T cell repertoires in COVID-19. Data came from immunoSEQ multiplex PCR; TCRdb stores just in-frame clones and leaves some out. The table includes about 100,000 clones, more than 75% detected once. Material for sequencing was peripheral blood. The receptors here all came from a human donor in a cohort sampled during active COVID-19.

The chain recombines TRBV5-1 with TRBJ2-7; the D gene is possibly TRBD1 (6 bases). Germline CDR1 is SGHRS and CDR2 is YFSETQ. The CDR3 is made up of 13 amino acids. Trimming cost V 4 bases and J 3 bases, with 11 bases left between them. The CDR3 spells CASSTGHHYEQYF. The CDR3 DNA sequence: TGCGCCAGCAGCACGGGACATCACTACGAGCAGTACTTC.

CDR3 sequence: CASSARDSKSYGYTF. The CDR3 DNA reads as TGTGCCAGCAGCGCCCGGGACAGCAAAAGCTATGGCTACACCTTC. The V call is TRBV3-1 (or the pseudogene TRBV3-2), the J call TRBJ1-2; 7 bases fit TRBD1. V lost 5 bases, J lost 4 bases, and 10 bases stayed unmatched. From germline, CDR1 is LGHDT and CDR2 YNNKEL (reference sequence). This CDR3 comprises 15 residues.

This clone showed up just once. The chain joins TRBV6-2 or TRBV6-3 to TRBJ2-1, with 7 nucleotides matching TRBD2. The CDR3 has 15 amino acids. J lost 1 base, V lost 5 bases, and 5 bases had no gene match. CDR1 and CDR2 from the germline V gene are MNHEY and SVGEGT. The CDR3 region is CASSLRAGSYNEQFF. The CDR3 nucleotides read TGTGCCAGCAGTCTCAGAGCGGGATCCTACAATGAGCAGTTCTTC.

CDR3 loop: CASTPADREGNTIYF. The CDR3 DNA reads TGTGCCAGCACTCCAGCCGACAGGGAGGGAAACACCATATATTTT. The chain combines TRBV25-1 with TRBJ1-3, with 7 nucleotides matching TRBD1. Germline trimming cut 7 bases from V and 4 bases from J; bases unmatched to any gene: 10. Germline lookup yields CDR1 MGHDK and CDR2 SYGVNS. The CDR3 runs 15 residues.

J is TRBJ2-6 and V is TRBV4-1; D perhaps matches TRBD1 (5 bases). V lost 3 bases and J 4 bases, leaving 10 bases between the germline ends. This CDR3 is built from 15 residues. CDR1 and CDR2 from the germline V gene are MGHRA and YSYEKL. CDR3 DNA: TGCGCCAGCAGCCAGGCAGGGTCAGGGGCCAACGTCCTGACTTTC. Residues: CASSQAGSGANVLTF.

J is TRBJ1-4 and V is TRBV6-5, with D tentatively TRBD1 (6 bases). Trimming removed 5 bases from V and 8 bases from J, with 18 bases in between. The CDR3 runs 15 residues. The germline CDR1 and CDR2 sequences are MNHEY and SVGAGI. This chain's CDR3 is CASSRGGGLREKLFF. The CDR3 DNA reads TGTGCCAGCAGTCGCGGGGGGGGCTTACGGGAAAAACTGTTTTTT.

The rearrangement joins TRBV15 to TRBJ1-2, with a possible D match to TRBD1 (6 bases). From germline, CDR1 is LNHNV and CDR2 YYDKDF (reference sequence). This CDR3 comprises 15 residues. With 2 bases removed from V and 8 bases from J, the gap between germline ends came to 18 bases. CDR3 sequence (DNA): TGTGCCACCAGCAGATCCCCGGGGGGGGCTCGGGGCTACACCTTC. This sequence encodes CATSRSPGGARGYTF.

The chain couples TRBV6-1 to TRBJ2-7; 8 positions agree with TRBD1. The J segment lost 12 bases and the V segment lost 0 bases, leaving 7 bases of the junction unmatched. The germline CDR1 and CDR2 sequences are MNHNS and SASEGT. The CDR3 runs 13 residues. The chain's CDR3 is CASSEARDRTLYF. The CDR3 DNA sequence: TGTGCCAGCAGTGAAGCGCGGGACAGGACCTTGTACTTC.

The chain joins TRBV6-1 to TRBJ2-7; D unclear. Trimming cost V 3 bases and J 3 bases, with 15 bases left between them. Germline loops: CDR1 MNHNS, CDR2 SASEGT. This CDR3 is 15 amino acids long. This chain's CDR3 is CASSEFTAGYYEQYF. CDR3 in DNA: TGTGCCAGCAGTGAGTTCACAGCTGGCTACTACGAGCAGTACTTC.

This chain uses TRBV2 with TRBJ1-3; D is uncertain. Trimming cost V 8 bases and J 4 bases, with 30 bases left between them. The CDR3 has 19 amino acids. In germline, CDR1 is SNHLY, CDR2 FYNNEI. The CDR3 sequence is CASARSPRGGIQSGNTIYF. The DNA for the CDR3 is TGTGCCAGCGCTCGAAGCCCACGGGGAGGTATTCAATCGGGAAACACCATATATTTT.

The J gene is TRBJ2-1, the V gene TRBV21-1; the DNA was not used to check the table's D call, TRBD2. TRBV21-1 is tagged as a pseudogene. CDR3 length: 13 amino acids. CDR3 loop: CASSNSCGMEQFF. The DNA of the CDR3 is TGTGCCAGCAGCAATTCCTGCGGGATGGAGCAGTTCTTC.

The CDR3 DNA reads as TGTGCCAGCAGTGATCCGGGAGACTCCTATAATTCACCCCTCCACTTT. The encoded protein is CASSDPGDSYNSPLHF. The gene calls are TRBV2 and TRBJ1-6; D is uncertain. The CDR3 loop spans 16 amino acids. CDR1 and CDR2 from the germline V gene are SNHLY and FYNNEI. The V end lost 3 bases, the J end lost 0 bases, and 9 bases lay between the germline ends.

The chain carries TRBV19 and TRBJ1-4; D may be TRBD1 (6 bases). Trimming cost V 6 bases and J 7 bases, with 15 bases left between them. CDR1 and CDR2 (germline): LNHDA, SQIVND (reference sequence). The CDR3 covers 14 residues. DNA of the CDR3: TGTGCCAGTAGCGATCGGACAGTGGGTGAAAAACTGTTTTTT. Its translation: CASSDRTVGEKLFF.

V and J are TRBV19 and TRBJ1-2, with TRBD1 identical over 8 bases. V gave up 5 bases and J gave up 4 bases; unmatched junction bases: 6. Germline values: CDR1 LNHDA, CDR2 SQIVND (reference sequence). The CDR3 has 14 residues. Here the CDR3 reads CASSSTGTGYGYTF. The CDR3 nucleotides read TGTGCCAGTAGTTCGACAGGGACAGGCTATGGCTACACCTTC.

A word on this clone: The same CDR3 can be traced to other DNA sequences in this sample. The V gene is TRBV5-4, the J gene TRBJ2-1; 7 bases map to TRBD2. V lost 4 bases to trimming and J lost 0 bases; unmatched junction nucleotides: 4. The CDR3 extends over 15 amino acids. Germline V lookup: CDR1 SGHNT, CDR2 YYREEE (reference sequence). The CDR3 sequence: CASSPGGSSYNEQFF. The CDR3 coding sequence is TGTGCCAGCAGCCCCGGGGGGAGCTCCTACAATGAGCAGTTCTTC.

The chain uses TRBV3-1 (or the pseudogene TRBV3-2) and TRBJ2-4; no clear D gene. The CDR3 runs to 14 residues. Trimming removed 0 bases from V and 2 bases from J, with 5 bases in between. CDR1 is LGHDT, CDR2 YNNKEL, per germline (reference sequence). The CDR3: CASSQDITKNIQYF. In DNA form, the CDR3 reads TGTGCCAGCAGCCAAGATATAACCAAAAACATTCAGTACTTC.

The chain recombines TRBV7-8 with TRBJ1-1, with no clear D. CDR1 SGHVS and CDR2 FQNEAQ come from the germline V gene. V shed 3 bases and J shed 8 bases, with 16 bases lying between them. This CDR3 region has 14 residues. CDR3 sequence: CASSLGPNRREAFF. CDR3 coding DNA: TGTGCCAGCAGCTTGGGCCCAAATAGGAGGGAAGCTTTCTTT.

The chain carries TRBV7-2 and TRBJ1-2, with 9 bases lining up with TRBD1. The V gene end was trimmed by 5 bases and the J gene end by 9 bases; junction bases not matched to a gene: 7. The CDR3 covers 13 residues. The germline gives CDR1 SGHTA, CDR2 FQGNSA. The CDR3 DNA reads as TGTGCCAGCAGCCAGACAGGGGGTGAGAGCTACACCTTC. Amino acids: CASSQTGGESYTF.

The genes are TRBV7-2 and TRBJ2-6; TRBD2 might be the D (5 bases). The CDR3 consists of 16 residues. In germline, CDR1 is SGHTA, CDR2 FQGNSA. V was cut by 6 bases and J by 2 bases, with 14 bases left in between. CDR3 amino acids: CASSRAPGTGANVLTF. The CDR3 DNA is TGTGCCAGCAGTCGGGCGCCGGGGACTGGGGCCAACGTCCTGACTTTC.

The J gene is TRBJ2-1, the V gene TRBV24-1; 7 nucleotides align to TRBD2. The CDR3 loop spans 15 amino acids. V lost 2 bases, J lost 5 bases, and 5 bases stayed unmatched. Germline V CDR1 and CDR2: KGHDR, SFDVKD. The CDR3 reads CATSDSGLGNNEQFF. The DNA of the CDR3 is TGTGCCACCAGTGATTCAGGACTAGGAAACAATGAGCAGTTCTTC.

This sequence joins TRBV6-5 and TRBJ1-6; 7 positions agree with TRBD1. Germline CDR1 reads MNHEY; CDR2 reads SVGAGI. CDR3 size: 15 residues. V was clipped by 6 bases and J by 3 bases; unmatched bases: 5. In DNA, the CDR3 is TGTGCCAGCAGAGGCGGACAGGTCTATAATTCACCCCTCCACTTT. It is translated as CASRGGQVYNSPLHF.

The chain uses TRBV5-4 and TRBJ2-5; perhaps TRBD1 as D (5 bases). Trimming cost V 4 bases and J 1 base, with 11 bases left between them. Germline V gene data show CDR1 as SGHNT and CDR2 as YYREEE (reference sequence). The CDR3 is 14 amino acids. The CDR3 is CASSGGALQETQYF. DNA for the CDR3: TGTGCCAGCAGCGGTGGGGCCCTCCAAGAGACCCAGTACTTC.

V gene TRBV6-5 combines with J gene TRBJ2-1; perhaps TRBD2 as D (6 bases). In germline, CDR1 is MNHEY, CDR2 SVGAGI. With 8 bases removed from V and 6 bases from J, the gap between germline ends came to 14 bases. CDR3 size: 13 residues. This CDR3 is CASSSLRGNEQFF. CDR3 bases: TGTGCCAGCTCATCCCTGCGGGGCAATGAGCAGTTCTTC.

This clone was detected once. CDR3: CASRRAGGGGETQYF. In DNA, the CDR3 is TGTGCCAGCAGACGAGCGGGAGGGGGTGGAGAGACCCAGTACTTC. This chain connects TRBV3-1 (or the pseudogene TRBV3-2) to TRBJ2-5, with 10 bases identical to TRBD2. The CDR3 is 15 residues long. CDR1 and CDR2 (germline): LGHDT, YNNKEL (reference sequence). V dropped 6 bases and J dropped 4; count of bases not matched to a gene: 8.

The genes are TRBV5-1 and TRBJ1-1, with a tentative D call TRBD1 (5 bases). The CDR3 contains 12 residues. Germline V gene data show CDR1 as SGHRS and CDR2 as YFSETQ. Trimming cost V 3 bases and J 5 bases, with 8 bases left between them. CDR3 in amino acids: CASSYGQTEAFF. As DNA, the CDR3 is TGCGCCAGCAGCTATGGACAAACTGAAGCTTTCTTT.

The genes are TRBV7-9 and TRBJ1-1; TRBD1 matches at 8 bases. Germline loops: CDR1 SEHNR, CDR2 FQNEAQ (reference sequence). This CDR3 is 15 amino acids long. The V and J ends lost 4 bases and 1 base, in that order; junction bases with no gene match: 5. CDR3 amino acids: CASSWGTGSNTEAFF. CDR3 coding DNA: TGTGCCAGCAGCTGGGGGACAGGCTCGAACACTGAAGCTTTCTTT.

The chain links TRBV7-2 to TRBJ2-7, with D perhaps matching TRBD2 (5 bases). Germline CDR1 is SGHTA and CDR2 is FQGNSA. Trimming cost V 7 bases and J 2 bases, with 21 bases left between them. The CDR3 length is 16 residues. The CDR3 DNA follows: TGTGCCAGCACCCTGGTGGGTGGGAGCGCCCCCTACGAGCAGTACTTC. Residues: CASTLVGGSAPYEQYF.

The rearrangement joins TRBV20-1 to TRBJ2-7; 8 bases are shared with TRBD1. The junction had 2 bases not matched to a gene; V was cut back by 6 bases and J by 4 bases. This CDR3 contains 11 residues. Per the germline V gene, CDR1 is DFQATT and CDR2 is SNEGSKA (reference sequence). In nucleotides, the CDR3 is TGCAGTGCCGACAGGGGTTACGAGCAGTACTTC. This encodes CSADRGYEQYF.

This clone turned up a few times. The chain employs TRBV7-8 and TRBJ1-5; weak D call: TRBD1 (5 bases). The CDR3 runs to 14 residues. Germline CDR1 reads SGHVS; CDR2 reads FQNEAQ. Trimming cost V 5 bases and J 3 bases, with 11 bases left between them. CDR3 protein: CASSPGGLNQPQHF. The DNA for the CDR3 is TGTGCCAGCAGCCCGGGGGGTCTCAATCAGCCCCAGCATTTT.

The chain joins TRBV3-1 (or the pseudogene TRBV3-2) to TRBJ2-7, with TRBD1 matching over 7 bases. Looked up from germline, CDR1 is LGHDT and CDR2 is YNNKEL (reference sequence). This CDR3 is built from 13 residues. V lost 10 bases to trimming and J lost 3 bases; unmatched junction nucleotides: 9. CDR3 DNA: TGTGCCACCTTGGGGGCAGGGGGCTACGAGCAGTACTTC. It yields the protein CATLGAGGYEQYF.

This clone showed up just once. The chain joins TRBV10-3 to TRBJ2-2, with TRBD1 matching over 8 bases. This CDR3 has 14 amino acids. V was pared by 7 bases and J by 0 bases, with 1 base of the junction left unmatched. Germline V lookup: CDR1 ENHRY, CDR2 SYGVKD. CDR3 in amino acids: CAITGQANTGELFF. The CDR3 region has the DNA TGTGCCATCACGGGACAGGCGAACACCGGGGAGCTGTTTTTT.

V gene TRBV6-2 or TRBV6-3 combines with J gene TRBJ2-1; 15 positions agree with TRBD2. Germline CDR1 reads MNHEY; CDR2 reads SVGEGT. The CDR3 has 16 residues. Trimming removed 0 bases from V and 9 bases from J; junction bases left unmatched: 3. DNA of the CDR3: TGTGCCAGCAGTTACTCCGGACTAGCGGGAGGGGGTGAGCAGTTCTTC. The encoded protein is CASSYSGLAGGGEQFF.